Presented here are 32 T cell receptor beta chains from one specimen sequenced in a study of blood T cell repertoires in COVID-19 (TCRdb year 2020). Library method: the immunoSEQ multiplex PCR assay. TCRdb retrieved this table from immuneACCESS and kept in-frame rearrangements only. Not all clones are present; in checked studies, unresolved V genes account for under half, and no reason is known for the remainder. The sample has about 170,000 clones on record, around 83% of them singletons. The leading ten clones occupy roughly 19% of the sample. Sequenced material: peripheral blood. The source of these receptors is a woman in her 70s who had recovered from COVID-19.

This clone was detected only once. The genes are TRBV18 and TRBJ1-2, with D perhaps matching TRBD1 (6 bases). Trimming took off 6 bases at V and 4 bases at J, with 18 bases between the two ends. This CDR3 contains 15 residues. In germline, CDR1 is KGHSH, CDR2 LQKENI. In DNA form, the CDR3 reads TGTGCCAGCTCGCAAACAGGGCCCCGCGGCTATGGCTACACCTTC. This translates into CASSQTGPRGYGYTF.

The chain carries TRBV5-1 and TRBJ2-5; 7 nucleotides match TRBD2. This CDR3 has 13 residues. With V trimmed by 7 bases and J by 1 base, 4 bases remained unmatched. Germline loops: CDR1 SGHRS, CDR2 YFSETQ. The CDR3 coding sequence is TGCGCCAGCGCTGGGGGGGGCCAAGAGACCCAGTACTTC. Protein product: CASAGGGQETQYF.

In this sample, this clone turned up a few times. The rearrangement uses TRBV19 and TRBJ2-3; D is possibly TRBD2 (7 bases). The V end lost 6 bases, the J end lost 1 base, and 26 bases lay between the germline ends. This CDR3 has 19 amino acids. Germline CDR1 LNHDA, CDR2 SQIVND (reference sequence). CDR3 region: CASSPSGAGALGGTDTQYF. CDR3 nucleotides: TGTGCCAGTAGCCCCTCGGGGGCGGGGGCCCTGGGGGGCACAGATACGCAGTATTTT.

This rearrangement joins TRBV19 to TRBJ1-2; D is possibly TRBD1 (6 bases). V gave up 1 base and J gave up 6 bases, with 18 bases separating them. Germline loops: CDR1 LNHDA, CDR2 SQIVND (reference sequence). The CDR3 contains 16 residues. The CDR3 nucleotides are TGTGCCAGTAGTATAGCCCCGGGATTACAGGGAGATGGCTACACCTTC. This codes for CASSIAPGLQGDGYTF.

The chain has TRBV15 and TRBJ1-2; D is possibly TRBD1 (5 bases). CDR1 LNHNV and CDR2 YYDKDF come from the germline V gene (reference sequence). Trimming cost V 2 bases and J 3 bases, with 10 bases left between them. The CDR3 is made up of 14 amino acids. The CDR3: CATSRYQGDYGYTF. The CDR3 DNA is TGTGCCACCAGCAGATATCAGGGTGACTATGGCTACACCTTC.

The chain joins TRBV11-2 to TRBJ1-1, with D perhaps TRBD1 (5 bases). The germline CDR1 and CDR2 sequences are SGHAT and FQNNGV. This CDR3 is 13 amino acids long. Deletions cut 11 bases from V and 2 bases from J, with 15 bases between. This CDR3 is CASWAGGNTEAFF. The DNA for the CDR3 is TGTGCCTCCTGGGCCGGGGGTAACACTGAAGCTTTCTTT. The variable domain in full, completed from reference TRBV11-2 and TRBJ1-1, reads EAGVAQSPRYKIIEKRQSVAFWCNPISGHATLYWYQQILGQGPKLLIQFQNNGVVDDSQLPKDRFSAERLKGVDSTLKIQPAKLEDSAVYLCASWAGGNTEAFFGQGTRLTVV.

The CDR3 here is CASSQLYEQYF. The CDR3 nucleotides read TGTGCCAGCAGCCAACTCTACGAGCAGTACTTC. V usage is TRBV3-1 (or the pseudogene TRBV3-2) and J usage is TRBJ2-7, with D hard to call. The CDR3 runs 11 residues. Trimming removed 2 bases from V and 3 bases from J, with 2 bases in between. From germline, CDR1 is LGHDT and CDR2 YNNKEL (reference sequence).

The CDR3 nucleotides read TGTGCCAGCAGGCAGCAGGCGGAGGGGACCCAGTACTTC. This translates into CASRQQAEGTQYF. This sequence joins TRBV7-8 and TRBJ2-5, with a possible D match to TRBD2 (6 bases). Trimming cost V 6 bases and J 7 bases, with 15 bases left between them. CDR3 length: 13 amino acids. In germline, CDR1 is SGHVS, CDR2 FQNEAQ. Using reference TRBV7-8 and TRBJ2-5 for the parts outside the CDR3, the full variable domain is GAGVSQSPRYKVAKRGQDVALRCDPISGHVSLFWYQQALGQGPEFLTYFQNEAQLDKSGLPSDRFFAERPEGSVSTLKIQRTQQEDSAVYLCASRQQAEGTQYFGPGTRLLVL.

The chain links TRBV9 to TRBJ2-7, with D possibly TRBD2 on 5 matching bases. CDR1 and CDR2 (germline): SGDLS, YYNGEE. CDR3 length: 14 amino acids. Trimming pared 4 bases from V and 3 bases from J, leaving 14 bases between. CDR3 sequence: CASSPLDYYYEQYF. CDR3 DNA sequence: TGTGCCAGCAGCCCCCTCGACTATTACTACGAGCAGTACTTC.

The chain uses TRBV5-1 and TRBJ1-6, with 7 bases fitting TRBD1. The CDR3 sequence is 17 residues long. CDR1 is SGHRS, CDR2 YFSETQ, per germline. Germline trimming cut 0 bases from V and 6 bases from J; bases unmatched to any gene: 9. CDR3: CASSLGDSRSGNSPLHF. The DNA for the CDR3 is TGCGCCAGCAGCTTGGGGGACAGCCGGTCGGGTAATTCACCCCTCCACTTT.

The V and J genes are TRBV28 and TRBJ1-2; maybe TRBD1 (5 bases). CDR3 length equals 13 residues. V dropped 6 bases and J dropped 7 bases, with 15 bases sitting between them. Germline CDR1 is MDHEN and CDR2 is SYDVKM. In nucleotides, the CDR3 is TGTGCCAGCAGGATCGATCCGGGGGGTGGCTACACCTTC. Translated, it gives CASRIDPGGGYTF.

The CDR3 DNA is TGCGCCAGCAGTGTGCAGGGGGCGTACGGGGAGCTGTTTTTT. Its protein product is CASSVQGAYGELFF. V is TRBV10-1 and J is TRBJ2-2, with TRBD1 matching 8 bases. This CDR3 contains 14 residues. Per the germline V gene, CDR1 is WNHNN and CDR2 is SYGVQD (reference sequence). The trim removed 4 bases at V and 7 bases at J, leaving 5 bases unmatched.

The chain carries TRBV4-2 and TRBJ2-4, with 7 positions matching TRBD1. V was pared by 1 base and J by 5 bases, with 5 bases of the junction left unmatched. This CDR3 contains 15 residues. Germline lookup yields CDR1 LGHNA and CDR2 YNFKEQ. CDR3 in amino acids: CASSQVRDRENIQYF. As DNA, the CDR3 is TGTGCCAGCAGCCAAGTTCGTGACAGGGAAAACATTCAGTACTTC.

This sequence joins TRBV7-2 and TRBJ2-7; D not certain. Looked up from germline, CDR1 is SGHTA and CDR2 is FQGNSA. CDR3 length: 13 amino acids. Trimming stripped 0 bases from V and 3 bases from J, with 6 bases between. The CDR3 coding sequence is TGTGCCAGCAGCTTAGCCTCGGTCTACGAGCAGTACTTC. This codes for CASSLASVYEQYF.

For this clone: Compared with germline, one end of the junction differs, possibly owing to a read error. The chain couples TRBV28 to TRBJ1-5; perhaps TRBD1 as D (5 bases). Germline assignment: CDR1 MDHEN and CDR2 SYDVKM. This CDR3 contains 16 residues. The CDR3 sequence: CASGFLGVGVNQPQHF. The CDR3, as DNA: TGTGCCAGCGGTTTTCTAGGGGTAGGAGTTAATCAGCCCCAGCATTTT.

The chain has TRBV10-3 and TRBJ1-4, with D possibly TRBD1 on 6 matching bases. Trimming took off 3 bases at V and 6 bases at J, with 14 bases between the two ends. CDR3 length equals 15 residues. Germline CDR1 and CDR2: ENHRY and SYGVKD. The DNA for the CDR3 is TGTGCCATCAGTGAAACCGGGGGGGGCGATGAAAAACTGTTTTTT. Translating it yields CAISETGGGDEKLFF.

The CDR3 here is CAISEDRVHYGYTF. DNA for the CDR3: TGTGCCATCAGTGAAGACAGGGTCCACTATGGCTACACCTTC. J is TRBJ1-2 and V is TRBV10-3; 7 bases line up with TRBD1. Germline V gives CDR1 ENHRY, CDR2 SYGVKD. V was pared by 3 bases and J by 3 bases, with 4 bases of the junction left unmatched. The CDR3 spans 14 residues.

In its sample, this clone was seen once. CDR3: CASSLRIQAFF. The CDR3 DNA is TGTGCCAGCAGTTTGAGGATCCAAGCTTTCTTT. This chain links TRBV28 with TRBJ1-1; D is ambiguous. The V and J ends lost 3 bases and 9 bases respectively, with 8 bases between them. The CDR3 spans 11 residues. Germline lookup yields CDR1 MDHEN and CDR2 SYDVKM.

The chain couples TRBV7-6 to TRBJ2-5, with 8 bases matching TRBD2. Germline V gene lookup returns CDR1 SGHVS and CDR2 FNYEAQ. V lost 5 bases and J lost 1; bases outside the gene matches: 9. The CDR3 is 16 residues long. CDR3 sequence (DNA): TGTGCCAGCAGCCGAGCGGTAGCGGGACCCCAAGAGACCCAGTACTTC. Encoded protein: CASSRAVAGPQETQYF.

This sequence joins TRBV5-5 and TRBJ2-7, with D unclear. The V gene lost 4 bases and the J gene lost 0 bases, with 14 bases spanning the gap. The CDR3 runs to 15 residues. Germline V gives CDR1 SGHKS, CDR2 YYEKEE (reference sequence). The CDR3 DNA is TGTGCCAGCAGCCCCAGGCAGCCGAGCTCCTACGAGCAGTACTTC. Protein: CASSPRQPSSYEQYF.

The rearrangement links TRBV4-1 to TRBJ2-7; 9 bases are shared with TRBD2. This CDR3 contains 19 residues. Trimming took 1 base from V and 1 from J; bases not matched to a gene: 14. Germline V gives CDR1 MGHRA, CDR2 YSYEKL. This chain's CDR3 is CASSQGAGGPAGRSYEQYF. CDR3 DNA: TGCGCCAGCAGCCAAGGGGCGGGAGGGCCGGCGGGGAGATCCTACGAGCAGTACTTC.

The chain recombines TRBV5-1 with TRBJ1-1; D may be TRBD1 (5 bases). V was clipped by 0 bases and J by 10 bases, with 16 bases between them. The CDR3 has 14 amino acids. Germline lookup yields CDR1 SGHRS and CDR2 YFSETQ. The CDR3 spells CASSLAIGAAGAFF. CDR3 DNA: TGCGCCAGCAGCTTGGCCATAGGGGCAGCGGGAGCTTTCTTT.

Points on this clone: The junction differs from germline at one of its ends, possibly a read error. The chain is built from TRBV19 and TRBJ1-2; the D gene is possibly TRBD1 (6 bases). The germline gives CDR1 LNHDA, CDR2 SQIVND (reference sequence). This CDR3 has 16 residues. In DNA, the CDR3 is TGTGCCAGTAGCGGACATCGGACAGCCGTGCCATATGACTACACCTTC. Translation gives CASSGHRTAVPYDYTF.

This chain links TRBV28 with TRBJ2-7; the D gene is possibly TRBD2 (6 bases). Trimming stripped 7 bases from V and 3 bases from J, with 10 bases between. Germline CDR1 MDHEN, CDR2 SYDVKM. This CDR3 is 12 amino acids long. CDR3 DNA: TGTGCCAGCACGGGAGACAGCTACGAGCAGTACTTC. Translation gives CASTGDSYEQYF.

V is TRBV5-4 and J is TRBJ2-2; possible D gene TRBD2, 6 bases. The ends were cut back, 1 base at V and 6 bases at J, with 10 bases in the middle. The CDR3 is 14 amino acids. Per the germline V gene, CDR1 is SGHNT and CDR2 is YYREEE (reference sequence). The CDR3 spells CASSLFREAGELFF. The DNA of the CDR3 is TGTGCCAGCAGCTTGTTTAGGGAGGCCGGGGAGCTGTTTTTT.

The chain uses TRBV11-1 and TRBJ2-2; a possible D gene is TRBD1 (6 bases). The germline CDR1 and CDR2 sequences are SGHAT and FQDESV (reference sequence). The CDR3 runs 16 residues. The V gene lost 1 base and the J gene lost 0 bases, with 9 bases spanning the gap. The CDR3 region has the DNA TGTGCCAGCAGCTTAGATGAGGGGGCGAACACCGGGGAGCTGTTTTTT. Translation: CASSLDEGANTGELFF.

V usage is TRBV7-2 and J usage is TRBJ2-2; 10 bases map to TRBD2. The CDR3 consists of 16 residues. Trimming removed 5 bases from V and 7 bases from J; junction bases left unmatched: 10. Per germline, CDR1 SGHTA and CDR2 FQGNSA. Written as DNA, the CDR3 is TGTGCCAGCAGCCTCAGCGGGAGGGCATTGGGCGGGGAGCTGTTTTTT. Translated: CASSLSGRALGGELFF.

The J gene is TRBJ2-7, the V gene TRBV29-1, with 8 bases that match TRBD2. The germline V gene encodes CDR1 SQVTM and CDR2 ANQGSEA. The CDR3 spans 15 residues. V gave up 3 bases and J gave up 1 base; unmatched junction bases: 8. This chain's CDR3 is CSVDFLAGGSYEQYF. For the CDR3, the DNA is TGCAGCGTTGATTTCCTAGCGGGTGGGTCCTACGAGCAGTACTTC.

V is TRBV29-1 and J is TRBJ2-5, with 9 nucleotides matching TRBD1. This CDR3 comprises 12 residues. V was clipped by 7 bases and J by 5 bases; unmatched bases: 5. Germline CDR1 is SQVTM and CDR2 is ANQGSEA. This chain's CDR3 is CSADRGGETQYF. CDR3 bases: TGCAGCGCAGACAGGGGGGGTGAGACCCAGTACTTC.

This clone was counted once. The chain joins TRBV6-6 to TRBJ2-5; TRBD2 is a possible D gene (5 bases). Germline CDR1 and CDR2: MNHNY and SVGAGI (reference sequence). Deletions cut 2 bases from V and 5 bases from J, with 12 bases between. This CDR3 is 14 amino acids long. In DNA form, the CDR3 reads TGTGCCAGCAGTTACCCCGACCGCGGGGAGACCCAGTACTTC. Protein sequence: CASSYPDRGETQYF.

The gene calls are TRBV3-1 (or the pseudogene TRBV3-2) and TRBJ1-1; D is possibly TRBD1 (6 bases). Trimming left V 5 bases short and J 1 base short, with 14 bases between. Germline V CDR1 and CDR2: LGHDT, YNNKEL (reference sequence). CDR3 length equals 15 residues. CDR3 nucleotide sequence: TGTGCCAGCAGCGGGCGGGGGCGCGGGAACACTGAAGCTTTCTTT. This sequence encodes CASSGRGRGNTEAFF.

This sequence joins TRBV5-1 and TRBJ2-1; TRBD2 agrees at 9 bases. This CDR3 region has 17 residues. The germline V gene has CDR1 SGHRS and CDR2 YFSETQ. V dropped 4 bases and J dropped 6; count of bases not matched to a gene: 14. CDR3 sequence (DNA): TGCGCCAGCAGCCCGTGGGTAGCGGGAGTTGGTGGCAATGAGCAGTTCTTC. This encodes CASSPWVAGVGGNEQFF.